This TCR beta chain was captured by sequencing in a study of response to subunit inactivated influenza vaccine (dated by TCRdb to between 2017 and 2018). In the study overall: To follow how T cells responded to a trivalent subunit inactivated influenza vaccine, the researchers relied on deep quantitative profiling of the T cell receptor repertoire. Paper-wide results and their limitations: It was suggested by the authors that each seasonal influenza vaccination may recruit only a limited number of new T cells.

Counted from cysteine to phenylalanine, this CDR3 has 15 amino acids. Only the CDR3 region is kept as DNA, spanning 45 bases read in frame from base 1. V loses 1 base at its end and J loses 6 bases; junction bases beyond the gene matches: 6. CDR1 and CDR2 are read off the germline V gene as SGHVS and FQNEAQ. With regard to this clonotype: Its cognate antigen has yet to be identified. There are no base qualities to consult, and no much larger clone falls within one base.

The library was obtained by RT-PCR. Data came from an Illumina HiSeq 2500. TCRdb reworked the public reads: Q25 trimming with fastp, MiXCR clone assembly, productive beta chains retained. Duplicate CDR3 protein sequences are folded into a single record with the most common DNA and genes. The sample table shows about 570,000 distinct CDR3 sequences, and around 11% are seen once. The ten largest make up 8% to 13% of the sample. These data also featured in a second study, about T cells expressing NK-cell markers. The second study also describes: TCR beta cDNA libraries were prepared using 5'RACE template switching, which introduced a universal primer site and unique molecular identifiers. Seven to nine donors provided sorted CD3+CD56+NKG2C+, CD3+CD56+NKG2C- and CD3+CD56-NKG2C+ T-cell subsets, whose TCR beta-chain repertoires were profiled. Among the eight sequenced donors, seven were HCMV-seropositive and one was HCMV-seronegative. To restrict sorting to alphabetaTCR-expressing T cells, an anti-gammadeltaTCR antibody was added in several experiments. In several donors, the dominant CD3+CD56+NKG2C+ clonotypes ranked among the top 10 CD8+ clonotypes, making up 1.0-7.0% of CD8+ T cells. Those dominant clonotypes were again the most abundant among CD3+CD56-NKG2C+ cells in a handful of donors, at 28.3-60.1%. Whether the expanded NKG2C-expressing T cell clones were specific for HCMV antigens remained unclear. The study sequenced eight donors, all healthy volunteers chosen at random: three men and five women. HCMV serostatus was determined by detecting HCMV-specific IgG in serum with a commercial ELISA kit. Ficoll density gradient centrifugation was used to isolate peripheral blood mononuclear cells from blood. For about 6 donors, bulk peripheral blood T-cell repertoires were additionally sequenced from unsorted PBMC. Priming for cDNA synthesis came from the TCR beta constant segment, and two successive PCR amplification steps followed. Illumina HiSeq 2000/2500, MiSeq or NextSeq was used to sequence libraries as 2 x 150 bp reads. Reads were demultiplexed and grouped by UMI with MIGEC, and clonotypes were assembled and quantified with MiTCR. To remove erroneous sequences, TCR cDNA sequences were retained only when supported by two or more reads. The tcR package was used for downstream repertoire analysis, and clonotypes were matched across fractions by CDR3 nucleotide sequence plus V segment. VDJmatch was used to annotate antigen specificity against VDJdb, with one amino acid substitution allowed in CDR3.

The sequence joins TRBV7-8 to TRBJ2-1, and 7 bases in between align with TRBD2. The TCR sequence derives from a man aged 50 to 60 who received an inactivated influenza vaccine. Donor details come from another sample of the same person, matched by shared clones. This specimen was PBMCs from blood, taken on the day of vaccination. The DNA is TGTGCCAGCAGCTTAGTAGCTAGCGGAGTCAATGAGCAGTTCTTC. It encodes CASSLVASGVNEQFF.